The entry below describes one T cell receptor beta chain. The CDR3 spans 12 residues. V shed 4 bases, J shed 7 bases, and the junction held 3 bases outside the gene matches. CDR1 is MNHEY, CDR2 SVGAGI, per germline. These data come from a study of blood T cell repertoires in COVID-19. The wider study: Samples came from the United States, Italy and Spain, spanning acute and convalescent COVID-19. PBMCs, B-cell-depleted T cells, or T cells were the source of the cDNA or gDNA that made up the material.

The authors' processing: Scientists estimated how many nucleated cells there were by amplifying reference gene primers. The assay was immunoSEQ multiplex PCR, and TCRdb's table has in-frame clones only and misses some. The DNA was the basis for D and trimming; V, J and clone size are from that table. Of 200,000 to 300,000 clones listed, approximately 84% are singletons. The TCR originated in a man aged 45-60 years with acute or convalescent COVID-19. Sequencing was performed on peripheral blood. The J gene is TRBJ1-2, the V gene TRBV6-5, with TRBD1 identical over 7 bases. The CDR3 sequence: CASSSTGLGYTF. CDR3 nucleotides: TGTGCCAGCAGTTCGACAGGGCTTGGCTACACCTTC.